This record covers a single T cell receptor beta chain. The antigen is undetermined. This record comes from a study of response to subunit inactivated influenza vaccine. Study-wide points: It was the authors' suggestion that each seasonal influenza vaccination recruits few new T cells.

TCRdb recomputed calls from the RT-PCR reads with MiXCR, one row per CDR3 protein. This sample has almost 600,000 distinct CDR3 sequences; 14% occur once, and the top ten carry 11%. The V end lost 5 bases, the J end lost 0 bases, and 14 bases lay between the germline ends. The length of the CDR3 is 16 residues. In germline, CDR1 is SEHNR, CDR2 FQNEAQ (reference sequence). V and J are TRBV7-9 and TRBJ1-3; D not resolved. The source material was PBMCs from blood, sampled about 11 days after vaccination. This clonotype was obtained from a man aged 45-60 years who received an inactivated influenza vaccine. The CDR3 is CASSPGSPFSGNTIYF. DNA of the CDR3: TGTGCCAGCAGCCCCGGTTCTCCCTTCTCTGGAAACACCATATATTTT. Using reference TRBV7-9 and TRBJ1-3 for the parts outside the CDR3, the full variable domain is DTGVSQNPRHKITKRGQNVTFRCDPISEHNRLYWYRQTLGQGPEFLTYFQNEAQLEKSRLLSDRFSAERPKGSFSTLEIQRTEQGDSAMYLCASSPGSPFSGNTIYFGEGSWLTVV.